The rows below give T cell receptor beta chains drawn from one sample of a study of T cell responses to AZD1222 COVID-19 vaccine. The assay was immunoSEQ multiplex PCR, and TCRdb's table has in-frame clones only and misses some. Of approximately 200,000 clones in the sample, 87% were seen once. The sequencing used peripheral blood, collected on day 0 of MenACWY control vaccination. Source of these receptors: an adult in good health. CDR3s include the opening cysteine and the closing phenylalanine or tryptophan. The D gene is left open where the match is weak. The size field is filled for only some rows; it gives once, few, many or a size class.

>TRBD2|TRBJ2-5|NA|TRBV27
CASSFQPKGLAGEGIFETQYF
TGTGCCAGCAGTTTCCAACCCAAGGGACTAGCGGGAGAGGGAATCTTCGAGACCCAGTACTTC
>NA|TRBJ1-2|NA|TRBV5-1
CASSLDSSNYGYTF
TGCGCCAGCAGCTTGGACAGCTCAAACTATGGCTACACCTTC
>NA|TRBJ2-6|NA|TRBV29-1
CSVTGTSGANVLTF
TGCAGCGTTACAGGGACTTCTGGGGCCAACGTCCTGACTTTC
>NA|TRBJ2-3|NA|TRBV28
CASSSRERGPPSTDTQYF
TGTGCCAGCAGTTCCCGGGAGCGCGGGCCGCCTTCCACAGATACGCAGTATTTT
>TRBD1|TRBJ1-3|NA|TRBV28
CASSLVRDRANTIYF
TGTGCCAGCAGTTTAGTCCGGGACAGGGCAAACACCATATATTTT
>TRBD1|TRBJ2-4|NA|TRBV12-3/TRBV12-4
CASRSRRDREYF
TGTGCCAGCAGATCCCGGCGGGACAGGGAATACTTC
>NA|TRBJ2-7|NA|TRBV7-8
CASSLDVRRDTNYEQYF
TGTGCCAGCAGCTTAGACGTGCGGCGGGACACTAACTACGAGCAGTACTTC
>NA|TRBJ1-2|NA|TRBV14
CASSKTGRGYTF
TGTGCCAGCAGCAAGACAGGCCGTGGCTACACCTTC
>TRBD1|TRBJ2-6|NA|TRBV6-4
CANTPDRDRFESGANVLTF
TGTGCCAACACCCCTGACAGGGATCGGTTCGAGTCTGGGGCCAACGTCCTGACTTTC
>TRBD2|TRBJ2-4|NA|TRBV29-1
CSVGLPGGGGNIQYF
TGCAGCGTTGGTCTCCCCGGCGGGGGGGGAAACATTCAGTACTTC
>TRBD1|TRBJ2-1|NA|TRBV19
CASTRTGEPYNEQFF
TGTGCCAGTACCAGGACAGGGGAACCCTACAATGAGCAGTTCTTC
>TRBD1|TRBJ1-4|once|TRBV19
CASSIESAGGLRTPEKLFF
TGTGCCAGTAGTATAGAATCGGCAGGGGGGCTGAGGACCCCTGAAAAACTGTTTTTT
>NA|TRBJ1-1|NA|TRBV19
CASSMGPEAFF
TGTGCCAGTAGTATGGGGCCGGAAGCTTTCTTT
>NA|TRBJ2-2|NA|TRBV15
CATHGSPNTGELFF
TGTGCCACCCACGGGTCTCCAAACACCGGGGAGCTGTTTTTT
>NA|TRBJ1-1|NA|TRBV27
CASSLRPGSTEAFF
TGTGCCAGCAGTTTACGTCCGGGAAGCACTGAAGCTTTCTTT
>TRBD2|TRBJ2-1|NA|TRBV4-2
CASSQPGTSGISNEQFF
TGTGCCAGCAGCCAACCCGGGACTAGCGGGATTAGTAATGAGCAGTTCTTC
>NA|TRBJ2-3|NA|TRBV4-2
CASSQENAQGGGTDTQYF
TGTGCCAGCAGCCAAGAAAATGCCCAGGGCGGCGGCACAGATACGCAGTATTTT
>NA|TRBJ2-3|few|TRBV4-2
CASSQESSTDTQYF
TGTGCCAGCAGCCAAGAGTCTAGCACAGATACGCAGTATTTT
>TRBD1|TRBJ2-7|NA|TRBV5-6
CASRPFLGQGYGQYF
TGTGCCAGCAGGCCTTTCCTGGGACAGGGTTATGGGCAGTACTTC
>NA|TRBJ1-2|NA|TRBV27
CASSLGPGYGYTF
TGTGCCAGCAGTTTAGGGCCGGGCTATGGCTACACCTTC
>NA|TRBJ2-1|NA|TRBV21-1
CASSKKLNGTSTYNEQFF
TGCGCCAGCAGCAAAAAACTCAACGGGACTAGCACCTACAATGAGCAGTTCTTC
>NA|TRBJ1-2|NA|TRBV28
CASSLSSRGLGGYTF
TGTGCCAGCAGTTTATCAAGTCGGGGCCTCGGGGGCTACACCTTC
>NA|TRBJ1-3|NA|TRBV4-1
CASSLRQEASSGNTIYF
TGCGCCAGCAGCCTAAGACAGGAGGCGAGTTCTGGAAACACCATATATTTT
>TRBD2|TRBJ2-1|NA|TRBV14
CASSQTSVYNEQFF
TGTGCCAGCAGCCAGACTAGCGTGTACAATGAGCAGTTCTTC
>NA|TRBJ2-7|NA|TRBV5-1
CASSFDSYEQYF
TGCGCCAGCAGCTTCGATTCCTACGAGCAGTACTTC
>TRBD2|TRBJ2-3|NA|TRBV7-8
CASSLEGNLAGGTDTQYF
TGTGCCAGCAGCTTAGAGGGGAACTTAGCGGGAGGCACAGATACGCAGTATTTT
>NA|TRBJ2-7|NA|TRBV7-8
CASSPQGGIISYEQYF
TGTGCCAGCAGCCCTCAAGGGGGGATTATTTCCTACGAGCAGTACTTC
>TRBD2|TRBJ2-1|NA|TRBV4-2
CASSQETSGRSTNNEQFF
TGTGCCAGCAGCCAAGAGACTAGCGGGAGATCCACCAACAATGAGCAGTTCTTC
>NA|TRBJ2-7|NA|TRBV4-1
CASSTRLAPGSYEQYF
TGCGCCAGCAGCACTCGACTCGCCCCGGGCTCCTACGAGCAGTACTTC
>TRBD1|TRBJ1-6|NA|TRBV5-1
CASSLGTGYSPLHF
TGCGCCAGCAGCTTAGGGACAGGATATTCACCCCTCCACTTT
>TRBD2|TRBJ2-1|NA|TRBV30
CAWNLPSGGAGSYNEQFF
TGTGCCTGGAATCTCCCTAGCGGGGGGGCAGGATCCTACAATGAGCAGTTCTTC
>TRBD1|TRBJ1-4|NA|TRBV5-1
CASSLRQGGEKLFF
TGCGCCAGCAGCCTACGACAGGGGGGAGAAAAACTGTTTTTT
>NA|TRBJ1-1|NA|TRBV12-3/TRBV12-4
CASSGRRNTEAFF
TGTGCCAGCAGTGGTAGGCGGAACACTGAAGCTTTCTTT
>NA|TRBJ1-2|NA|TRBV18
CASSPGTDYGYTF
TGTGCCAGCTCACCTGGGACGGACTATGGCTACACCTTC
>NA|TRBJ1-5|NA|TRBV5-1
CASSEGPSSPQHF
TGCGCCAGCAGCGAGGGACCCTCATCGCCCCAGCATTTT
>NA|TRBJ2-1|NA|TRBV11-3
CASSLDYNGQFF
TGTGCCAGCAGCTTAGATTACAATGGGCAGTTCTTC
>TRBD1|TRBJ1-2|once|TRBV5-4
CASTRTGVHTF
TGTGCCAGCACCCGGACAGGGGTTCACACCTTC